This T cell receptor beta chain emerged from a study of blood T cell repertoires in COVID-19. Study as a whole: Material from acute and convalescent COVID-19 was sourced from the United States, Italy and Spain. PBMCs, B-cell-depleted T cells, or T cells provided the cDNA or gDNA that made up the material.

Original data processing: Scientists estimated how many nucleated cells there were by amplifying reference gene primers. Profiling relied on immunoSEQ multiplex PCR, and the TCRdb table lists in-frame clones only, not all of them. V and J calls and clone size are as listed in that table; D and trimming were resolved from the DNA. Of over 120,000 clones in the sample, roughly three quarters were seen once. V dropped 1 base and J dropped 4 bases, with 8 bases sitting between them. Germline V gene sequence: CDR1 MGHRA, CDR2 YSYEKL. This CDR3 spans 13 amino acids. The sample was peripheral blood. This receptor was obtained from a woman aged 55-69 years with acute or convalescent COVID-19. The V call is TRBV4-1, the J call TRBJ2-7; no reliable D call. The CDR3 DNA follows: TGCGCCAGCAGCCAAGGGGCAGTATACGAGCAGTACTTC. Its protein is CASSQGAVYEQYF.